One and the same sample provided the 11 T cell receptor beta chains below, sequenced in a study of blood T cell repertoires in COVID-19 (dated by TCRdb to 2019 to 2021). Preparation of the library involved the immunoSEQ multiplex PCR assay. TCRdb obtained this table from immuneACCESS and retained in-frame rearrangements with V and J assigned. These tables miss some clones; where compared with another copy, unresolved V genes account for less than half of the shortfall, and the remainder is unexplained. Counted in this sample were under 450,000 clones; over 80% of them appeared once. The ten most abundant clones make up around 5% of the sample. The specimen sequenced was PBMCs or T cells enriched from blood (not recorded which). The receptors derive from a woman between 50 and 59 years old who had recovered from COVID-19.

The genes are TRBV7-8 and TRBJ1-4, with D perhaps TRBD1 (6 bases). Looked up from germline, CDR1 is SGHVS and CDR2 is FQNEAQ. Trimming took off 5 bases at V and 11 bases at J, with 12 bases between the two ends. The CDR3 extends over 12 amino acids. CDR3 coding DNA: TGTGCCAGCAGCCCGGTGACAGGCAAACTGTTTTTT. Protein product: CASSPVTGKLFF.

This chain links TRBV2 with TRBJ1-1, with D perhaps TRBD1 (5 bases). The CDR3 consists of 12 residues. The V and J ends lost 8 bases and 1 base respectively, with 8 bases between them. CDR1 is SNHLY, CDR2 FYNNEI, per germline. DNA for the CDR3: TGTGCCAGCCACAGGCGGAACACTGAAGCTTTCTTT. This sequence encodes CASHRRNTEAFF. Full variable domain (remainder filled in from reference TRBV2 and TRBJ1-1): EPEVTQTPSHQVTQMGQEVILRCVPISNHLYFYWYRQILGQKVEFLVSFYNNEISEKSEIFDDQFSVERPDGSNFTLKIRSTKLEDSAMYFCASHRRNTEAFFGQGTRLTVV.

DNA of the CDR3: TGTGCTAGTGGTTTGCCTCCAAACAAGAACACTGAAGCTTTCTTT. The encoded protein is CASGLPPNKNTEAFF. The rearrangement joins TRBV12-5 to TRBJ1-1; the D is unclear. The CDR3 has 15 residues. Per germline, CDR1 LGHNT and CDR2 FRNRAP. The V end was cut by 2 bases, the J end by 1 base, with 11 bases between. Drawing the rest from reference TRBV12-5 and TRBJ1-1, the complete variable domain is DARVTQTPRHKVTEMGQEVTMRCQPILGHNTVFWYRQTMMQGLELLAYFRNRAPLDDSGMPKDRFSAEMPDATLATLKIQPSEPRDSAVYFCASGLPPNKNTEAFFGQGTRLTVV.

The chain joins TRBV6-2 or TRBV6-3 to TRBJ2-7; TRBD2 is a possible D gene (6 bases). V lost 5 bases and J 5 bases, leaving 13 bases between the germline ends. The CDR3 consists of 13 residues. CDR1 and CDR2 (germline): MNHEY, SVGEGT. For the CDR3, the DNA is TGTGCCAGCAGTCGCGGGACGGCCGACGAGCAGTACTTC. Translation: CASSRGTADEQYF.

The chain carries TRBV20-1 and TRBJ1-6; 7 bases line up with TRBD1. The CDR3 spans 16 residues. The V segment lost 5 bases and the J segment 7 bases; nucleotides outside the gene matches: 14. Per the germline V gene, CDR1 is DFQATT and CDR2 is SNEGSKA (reference sequence). The CDR3 sequence: CSARVDPGQTNSPLHF. As DNA, the CDR3 is TGCAGTGCTCGTGTGGACCCGGGACAGACCAATTCACCCCTCCACTTT.

The table lists this clone with a few counts. This chain connects TRBV3-1 (or the pseudogene TRBV3-2) to TRBJ2-2; D is perhaps TRBD2 (7 bases). V was shortened by 11 bases and J by 2 bases, with 18 bases between the two germline ends. The CDR3 contains 15 residues. Germline CDR1 and CDR2: LGHDT and YNNKEL (reference sequence). Here the CDR3 DNA reads TGTGCCGGTAAGGGGGGGCAGACCAACACCGGGGAGCTGTTTTTT. Its protein product is CAGKGGQTNTGELFF.

This rearrangement joins TRBV2 to TRBJ1-6; D may be TRBD1 (5 bases). This CDR3 comprises 15 residues. V was clipped by 4 bases and J by 7 bases, with 14 bases between them. In germline, CDR1 is SNHLY, CDR2 FYNNEI. The chain's CDR3 is CASSGEDTGNSPLHF. The DNA of the CDR3 is TGTGCCAGCAGTGGGGAGGACACCGGAAATTCACCCCTCCACTTT.

The CDR3 DNA reads TGTGCCAGCAGACAACAGTTATCTAATGAAAAACTGTTTTTT. This sequence encodes CASRQQLSNEKLFF. This chain joins TRBV6-5 and TRBJ1-4, with D unclear. Trimming cost V 6 bases and J 3 bases, with 11 bases left between them. This CDR3 comprises 14 residues. CDR1 and CDR2 (germline): MNHEY, SVGAGI.

This clone was detected only a few times. CDR3 nucleotides: TGCGCCAGCAGCGCGACAGGGACTGAAGCTTTCTTT. Residues: CASSATGTEAFF. This chain joins TRBV5-1 and TRBJ1-1; 7 bases fit TRBD1. In germline, CDR1 is SGHRS, CDR2 YFSETQ. The CDR3 contains 12 residues. V lost 4 bases, J lost 5 bases, and 2 bases stayed unmatched.

The gene calls are TRBV7-9 and TRBJ2-3; 7 bases align to TRBD2. Germline CDR1 and CDR2: SEHNR and FQNEAQ (reference sequence). V was pared by 1 base and J by 5 bases, with 6 bases of the junction left unmatched. The length of the CDR3 is 15 residues. The CDR3 nucleotides read TGTGCCAGCAGCTTAGTGGGAGGGTTTGGAGATACGCAGTATTTT. This gives the protein CASSLVGGFGDTQYF.

This clone was recorded only once. The V call is TRBV27, the J call TRBJ1-2, with TRBD1 matching over 8 bases. The CDR3 spans 13 residues. Germline CDR1 MNHEY, CDR2 SMNVEV (reference sequence). J gave up 6 bases and V 6 bases, and 6 bases lay outside the gene matches. The CDR3 here is CASRTSGGHGYTF. CDR3 coding DNA: TGTGCCAGCAGAACCTCAGGGGGCCATGGCTACACCTTC.